These 27 T cell receptor beta chains came from one sample sequenced in a study of shared clonotypes between healthy human individuals. Some clones are missing from TCRdb's copy, which holds only in-frame ones; the method was immunoSEQ multiplex PCR. The repertoire includes roughly 1,600,000 clones, 98% of them detected once, and roughly 0.36% sits in the top ten. Input material: naive CD4+ T cells sorted from blood. Described subset: CD45RA+ positively selected. These receptors all stem from a man aged 25-40 years in good health.

V and J are TRBV29-1 and TRBJ2-7; the match to TRBD1 covers 10 bases. CDR1 SQVTM and CDR2 ANQGSEA come from the germline V gene. The CDR3 runs 12 residues. V trimming: 4 bases; J trimming: 7 bases; junction bases outside the gene matches: 4. Here the CDR3 reads CSVGQGAVEQYF. The CDR3 DNA is TGCAGCGTTGGACAGGGGGCGGTAGAGCAGTACTTC.

The chain carries TRBV2 and TRBJ1-5; D call uncertain. This CDR3 has 13 residues. Germline-derived CDR1 and CDR2 are SNHLY and FYNNEI. V lost 3 bases and J lost 5, with 8 bases in between. The chain's CDR3 is CASSDDEDQPQHF. CDR3 bases: TGTGCCAGCAGTGACGACGAGGATCAGCCCCAGCATTTT. The full variable domain, with the rest looked up from reference TRBV2 and TRBJ1-5, is EPEVTQTPSHQVTQMGQEVILRCVPISNHLYFYWYRQILGQKVEFLVSFYNNEISEKSEIFDDQFSVERPDGSNFTLKIRSTKLEDSAMYFCASSDDEDQPQHFGDGTRLSIL.

This clone appeared a single time. Other DNA sequences in this specimen translate into the identical CDR3. J is TRBJ2-1 and V is TRBV18, with a weak D call TRBD2 (6 bases). Between the trimmed V and J ends, which lost 4 bases and 0 bases, there was a span of 10 bases. The V gene's germline CDR1 is KGHSH and CDR2 LQKENI. The CDR3 spans 15 residues. The CDR3 DNA is TGTGCCAGCTCACTAGCGGTAAGCTCCTACAATGAGCAGTTCTTC. Translating it yields CASSLAVSSYNEQFF.

The rearrangement uses TRBV14 and TRBJ2-3; TRBD2 matches 9 bases. The germline gives CDR1 SGHDN, CDR2 FVKESK. The CDR3 spans 18 residues. V lost 0 bases to trimming and J lost 6 bases; unmatched junction nucleotides: 13. Here the CDR3 DNA reads TGTGCCAGCAGCCAAGATGGGGATTTGGCGGGAGGGTGGGATACGCAGTATTTT. Its protein product is CASSQDGDLAGGWDTQYF.

This chain joins TRBV18 and TRBJ2-3; tentatively, D is TRBD2 (5 bases). Trimming left V 4 bases short and J 0 bases short, with 8 bases between. Germline V lookup: CDR1 KGHSH, CDR2 LQKENI. CDR3 length: 14 residues. The CDR3 protein is CASSLAPSTDTQYF. The CDR3 DNA sequence: TGTGCCAGCTCACTAGCGCCTAGCACAGATACGCAGTATTTT.

For this clone: Other DNA sequences in the sample encode the same CDR3. The chain uses TRBV28 and TRBJ2-2; D gene unclear. Trimming took 4 bases from V and 4 from J, leaving 4 bases between them. From germline, CDR1 is MDHEN and CDR2 SYDVKM. There are 12 residues in the CDR3. The CDR3 here is CASSSGTGELFF. The CDR3 DNA follows: TGTGCCAGCAGTTCTGGCACCGGGGAGCTGTTTTTT.

This clone showed up just once. J is TRBJ1-2 and V is TRBV6-1; tentatively, D is TRBD1 (5 bases). This CDR3 spans 14 amino acids. V was trimmed by 2 bases and J by 5 bases, leaving 12 bases between them. Germline V gene lookup returns CDR1 MNHNS and CDR2 SASEGT. In DNA, the CDR3 is TGTGCCAGCAGTGAATTCGACAGACAGTATGGCTACACCTTC. Protein sequence: CASSEFDRQYGYTF.

The rearrangement uses TRBV29-1 and TRBJ2-7, with TRBD2 identical over 10 bases. Trimming cost V 7 bases and J 1 base; bases outside gene matches: 10. CDR3 size: 15 residues. CDR1 and CDR2 (germline): SQVTM, ANQGSEA. CDR3 coding DNA: TGCAGCGCTTACTTTAGCGGGAGGAATTCCTACGAGCAGTACTTC. Its protein is CSAYFSGRNSYEQYF.

This chain links TRBV11-3 with TRBJ2-1; D unclear. CDR1 SGHNT and CDR2 YENEEA come from the germline V gene. V lost 4 bases, J lost 9 bases, and 10 bases lay in between. This CDR3 comprises 12 residues. The CDR3 loop reads CASSSWSSEQFF. In DNA, the CDR3 is TGTGCCAGCAGCTCGTGGTCATCTGAGCAGTTCTTC.

The chain couples TRBV10-2 to TRBJ2-3; TRBD2 agrees at 7 bases. Germline V gene lookup returns CDR1 WSHSY and CDR2 SAAADI. This CDR3 region has 15 residues. Trimming took 4 bases from V and 0 from J; bases not matched to a gene: 4. Here the CDR3 reads CASSVWRESTDTQYF. The CDR3 coding sequence is TGCGCCAGCAGTGTTTGGCGGGAGAGCACAGATACGCAGTATTTT.

This clone was picked up one time. The chain combines TRBV10-3 with TRBJ1-1; 9 bases map to TRBD1. From germline, CDR1 is ENHRY and CDR2 SYGVKD. J was trimmed by 1 base and V by 6 bases; bases with no gene match: 0. The CDR3 totals 13 residues. In nucleotides, the CDR3 is TGTGCCATCAGGGACAGGGGGAACACTGAAGCTTTCTTT. Translation gives CAIRDRGNTEAFF.

The chain uses TRBV11-2 and TRBJ2-3; a possible D gene is TRBD2 (6 bases). Trimming pared 4 bases from V and 0 bases from J, leaving 8 bases between. The germline V gene has CDR1 SGHAT and CDR2 FQNNGV. The CDR3 loop spans 14 amino acids. Written as DNA, the CDR3 is TGTGCCAGCAGCTCGGGGACTAGCACAGATACGCAGTATTTT. It encodes CASSSGTSTDTQYF.

The rearrangement links TRBV7-8 to TRBJ1-1; 11 nucleotides line up with TRBD1. CDR3 length: 18 residues. Losses at the gene ends were 2 bases for V and 0 bases for J; bases not matched to a gene: 8. The V gene's germline CDR1 is SGHVS and CDR2 FQNEAQ. CDR3 sequence (DNA): TGTGCCAGCAGCTTACGGACAGGGGGCATAGGTATGAACACTGAAGCTTTCTTT. Encoded protein: CASSLRTGGIGMNTEAFF.

The chain uses TRBV28 and TRBJ1-2; D is perhaps TRBD1 (6 bases). Trimming cost V 6 bases and J 2 bases, with 13 bases left between them. CDR3 size: 14 residues. Germline CDR1 reads MDHEN; CDR2 reads SYDVKM. CDR3 in amino acids: CASSDRTVNYGYTF. CDR3 coding DNA: TGTGCCAGCAGCGACCGGACAGTGAACTATGGCTACACCTTC.

This clone showed up just once. V and J are TRBV11-2 and TRBJ2-1; 12 bases are a match to TRBD2. Germline assignment: CDR1 SGHAT and CDR2 FQNNGV. The CDR3 runs to 14 residues. V was pared by 6 bases and J by 7 bases, with 4 bases of the junction left unmatched. The CDR3 here is CASRLAGGGNEQFF. The CDR3 coding sequence is TGTGCCAGCAGACTAGCGGGAGGTGGGAATGAGCAGTTCTTC.

This sequence joins TRBV30 and TRBJ1-5; 9 bases align to TRBD1. The CDR3 totals 14 residues. The germline V gene encodes CDR1 GTSNPN and CDR2 SVGIG (reference sequence). J lost 5 bases, V lost 2 bases, and 4 bases had no gene match. CDR3 amino acids: CAWSPDRGDQPQHF. The DNA for the CDR3 is TGTGCCTGGAGTCCGGACAGGGGAGATCAGCCCCAGCATTTT.

The chain is built from TRBV19 and TRBJ1-1; unclear D gene. The germline V gene encodes CDR1 LNHDA and CDR2 SQIVND (reference sequence). With 3 bases removed from V and 1 base from J, the gap between germline ends came to 6 bases. The CDR3 has 13 residues. In DNA, the CDR3 is TGTGCCAGTAGTATCAAGGAGAACACTGAAGCTTTCTTT. Its protein is CASSIKENTEAFF.

In regard to this clone: The sample carries other DNA sequences with the same CDR3. The J gene is TRBJ2-5, the V gene TRBV5-1, with 14 bases lining up with TRBD2. The germline V gene encodes CDR1 SGHRS and CDR2 YFSETQ. The V gene end was trimmed by 4 bases and the J gene end by 5 bases; junction bases not matched to a gene: 7. The CDR3 has 16 amino acids. CDR3 loop: CASSPGLAGVRETQYF. CDR3 bases: TGCGCCAGCAGCCCGGGACTAGCGGGAGTTAGGGAGACCCAGTACTTC.

In its sample, this clone was seen once. The sample holds other DNA sequences that translate to the same CDR3. The chain carries TRBV28 and TRBJ2-7; 7 nucleotides align to TRBD1. Germline CDR1 is MDHEN and CDR2 is SYDVKM. Unmatched junction bases numbered 5, after V lost 6 bases and J lost 0 bases. The CDR3 is 14 amino acids. CDR3 in amino acids: CASSVGQSSYEQYF. CDR3 in DNA: TGTGCCAGCAGCGTGGGACAGAGCTCCTACGAGCAGTACTTC. The entire variable domain, with the rest obtained from reference TRBV28 and TRBJ2-7, is as follows: DVKVTQSSRYLVKRTGEKVFLECVQDMDHENMFWYRQDPGLGLRLIYFSYDVKMKEKGDIPEGYSVSREKKERFSLILESASTNQTSMYLCASSVGQSSYEQYFGPGTRLTVT.

A word on this clone: Different DNA sequences within this sample yield the same CDR3. J is TRBJ1-5 and V is TRBV6-5, with D hard to call. CDR1 and CDR2 from the germline V gene are MNHEY and SVGAGI. This CDR3 comprises 13 residues. Trimming removed 6 bases from V and 2 bases from J, with 8 bases in between. The CDR3 coding sequence is TGTGCCAGCAGCCCCGGGGGCAATCAGCCCCAGCATTTT. This codes for CASSPGGNQPQHF.

This clone was detected only once. This chain links TRBV5-1 with TRBJ2-1; no clear D. V lost 0 bases to trimming and J lost 8 bases, with 12 bases between them. This CDR3 is built from 14 residues. CDR1 and CDR2 from the germline V gene are SGHRS and YFSETQ. The CDR3 DNA reads TGCGCCAGCAGCTTGGTTTTGCAGGCGTATGAGCAGTTCTTC. This sequence encodes CASSLVLQAYEQFF.

In DNA, the CDR3 is TGTGCCAGCAGTCCCCCCAACTCGCCCAGGCATAAAGAGACCCAGTACTTC. It is translated as CASSPPNSPRHKETQYF. This rearrangement joins TRBV28 to TRBJ2-5; D call uncertain. Germline V CDR1 and CDR2: MDHEN, SYDVKM. The V end lost 5 bases, the J end lost 3 bases, and 22 bases lay between the germline ends. CDR3 size: 17 residues.

The CDR3 coding sequence is TGTGCCAGCAGTCATTCTAGCGGGACCTACTACAATGAGCAGTTCTTC. Its protein is CASSHSSGTYYNEQFF. The rearrangement joins TRBV28 to TRBJ2-1, with 9 nucleotides matching TRBD2. The V segment lost 5 bases and the J segment 3 bases; nucleotides outside the gene matches: 8. The CDR3 contains 16 residues. CDR1 and CDR2 from the germline V gene are MDHEN and SYDVKM.

This rearrangement joins TRBV7-3 to TRBJ2-1; D not resolved. Germline CDR1 reads SGHTA; CDR2 reads FQGTGA. Deletions cut 5 bases from V and 8 bases from J, with 13 bases between. The CDR3 is 13 amino acids. The CDR3 spells CASSRFLGDEQFF. The CDR3, as DNA: TGTGCCAGCAGCCGCTTCTTAGGTGATGAGCAGTTCTTC.

The chain couples TRBV7-3 to TRBJ2-3; D is perhaps TRBD2 (7 bases). The CDR3 loop spans 15 amino acids. Germline V gives CDR1 SGHTA, CDR2 FQGTGA. Trimming shortened V by 5 bases and J by 2 bases, and 14 bases separated the two germline ends. CDR3: CASSTGGGTTDTQYF. CDR3 in DNA: TGTGCCAGCAGCACGGGGGGCGGCACCACAGATACGCAGTATTTT.

This clone was seen only once. This chain links TRBV5-1 with TRBJ2-7; 9 positions agree with TRBD1. V dropped 5 bases and J dropped 0; count of bases not matched to a gene: 12. The V gene's germline CDR1 is SGHRS and CDR2 YFSETQ. This CDR3 has 17 amino acids. DNA of the CDR3: TGCGCCAGCAGGGCCCCGGGGACAGGGCGAAACTCCTACGAGCAGTACTTC. Encoded protein: CASRAPGTGRNSYEQYF. Filled out from reference TRBV5-1 and TRBJ2-7, the complete variable domain reads KAGVTQTPRYLIKTRGQQVTLSCSPISGHRSVSWYQQTPGQGLQFLFEYFSETQRNKGNFPGRFSGRQFSNSRSEMNVSTLELGDSALYLCASRAPGTGRNSYEQYFGPGTRLTVT.

This clone came up once. The chain uses TRBV5-4 and TRBJ2-3; 13 positions match TRBD2. After removal of 4 bases from V and 4 bases from J, the junction contained 6 bases not matched to a gene. The CDR3 is 16 amino acids. In germline, CDR1 is SGHNT, CDR2 YYREEE (reference sequence). The CDR3 region has the DNA TGTGCCAGCAGCCCTCACGGACTAGCGGGAGCAGATACGCAGTATTTT. Protein product: CASSPHGLAGADTQYF. Supplemented by reference TRBV5-4 and TRBJ2-3, the full variable domain reads ETGVTQSPTHLIKTRGQQVTLRCSSQSGHNTVSWYQQALGQGPQFIFQYYREEENGRGNFPPRFSGLQFPNYSSELNVNALELDDSALYLCASSPHGLAGADTQYFGPGTRLTVL.